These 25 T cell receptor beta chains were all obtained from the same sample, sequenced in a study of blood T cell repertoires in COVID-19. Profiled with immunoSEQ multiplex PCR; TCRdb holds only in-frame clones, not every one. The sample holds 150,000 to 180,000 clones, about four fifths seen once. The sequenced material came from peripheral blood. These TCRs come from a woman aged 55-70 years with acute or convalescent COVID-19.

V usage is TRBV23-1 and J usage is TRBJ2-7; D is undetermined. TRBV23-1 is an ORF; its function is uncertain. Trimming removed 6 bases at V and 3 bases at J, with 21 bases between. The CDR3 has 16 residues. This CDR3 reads CASRNTKVFYYYEQYF. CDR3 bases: TGCGCCAGCAGGAACACGAAAGTATTTTACTACTACGAGCAGTACTTC.

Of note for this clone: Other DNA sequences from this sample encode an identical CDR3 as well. CDR3 amino acids: CASSLGGPYGYTF. The CDR3, as DNA: TGTGCCAGCAGTTTAGGGGGGCCCTATGGCTACACCTTC. The V and J genes are TRBV12-3 or TRBV12-4 and TRBJ1-2, with TRBD1 as a possible D gene (6 bases). V dropped 1 base and J dropped 4 bases, with 7 bases sitting between them. The CDR3 spans 13 residues.

In DNA, the CDR3 is TGTGCCAGCAGCGTAGACAGGGTCCGGGGCTACACCTTC. Protein: CASSVDRVRGYTF. J is TRBJ1-2 and V is TRBV9; tentative D call: TRBD1 (6 bases). The germline V gene encodes CDR1 SGDLS and CDR2 YYNGEE. Trimming took off 0 bases at V and 8 bases at J, with 11 bases between the two ends. This CDR3 is built from 13 residues.

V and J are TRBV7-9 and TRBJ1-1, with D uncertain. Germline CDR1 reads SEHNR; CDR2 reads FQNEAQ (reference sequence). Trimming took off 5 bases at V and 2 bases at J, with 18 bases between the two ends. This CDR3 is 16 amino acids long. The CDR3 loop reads CASSREGRVSNTEAFF. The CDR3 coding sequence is TGTGCCAGCAGCCGCGAAGGGAGGGTCTCCAACACTGAAGCTTTCTTT. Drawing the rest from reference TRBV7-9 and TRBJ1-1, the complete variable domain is DTGVSQNPRHKITKRGQNVTFRCDPISEHNRLYWYRQTLGQGPEFLTYFQNEAQLEKSRLLSDRFSAERPKGSFSTLEIQRTEQGDSAMYLCASSREGRVSNTEAFFGQGTRLTVV.

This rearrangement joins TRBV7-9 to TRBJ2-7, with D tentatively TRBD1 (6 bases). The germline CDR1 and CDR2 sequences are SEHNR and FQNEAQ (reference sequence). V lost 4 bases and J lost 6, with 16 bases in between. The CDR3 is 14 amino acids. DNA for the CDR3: TGTGCCAGCAGCTCCGCCGACAGGTCGATCGAGCAGTACTTC. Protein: CASSSADRSIEQYF.

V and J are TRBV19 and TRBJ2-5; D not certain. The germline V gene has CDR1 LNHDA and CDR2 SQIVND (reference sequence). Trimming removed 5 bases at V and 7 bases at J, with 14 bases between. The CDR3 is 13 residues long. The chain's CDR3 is CASSGSSHGTQYF. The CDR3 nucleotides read TGTGCCAGTAGTGGCAGTAGCCATGGGACCCAGTACTTC.

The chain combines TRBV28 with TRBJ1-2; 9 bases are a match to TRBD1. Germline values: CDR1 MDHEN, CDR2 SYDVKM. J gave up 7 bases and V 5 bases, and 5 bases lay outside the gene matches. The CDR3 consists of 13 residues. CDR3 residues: CASSTGTGSGYTF. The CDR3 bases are TGTGCCAGCAGTACCGGGACAGGGAGTGGCTACACCTTC.

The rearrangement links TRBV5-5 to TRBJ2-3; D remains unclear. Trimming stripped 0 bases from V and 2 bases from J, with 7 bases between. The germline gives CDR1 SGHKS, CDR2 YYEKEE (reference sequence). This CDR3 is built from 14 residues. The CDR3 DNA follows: TGTGCCAGCAGCTTGGTGCCTAACACAGATACGCAGTATTTT. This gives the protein CASSLVPNTDTQYF.

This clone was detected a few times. The CDR3 bases are TGCGCCAGCAGCCAAGACCCTGGACCGCGGGGTTTAACTTTCTTT. Translation gives CASSQDPGPRGLTFF. The genes are TRBV4-1 and TRBJ1-1; no reliable D call. Germline CDR1 and CDR2: MGHRA and YSYEKL. The V end lost 0 bases, the J end lost 12 bases, and 20 bases lay between the germline ends. The CDR3 spans 15 residues.

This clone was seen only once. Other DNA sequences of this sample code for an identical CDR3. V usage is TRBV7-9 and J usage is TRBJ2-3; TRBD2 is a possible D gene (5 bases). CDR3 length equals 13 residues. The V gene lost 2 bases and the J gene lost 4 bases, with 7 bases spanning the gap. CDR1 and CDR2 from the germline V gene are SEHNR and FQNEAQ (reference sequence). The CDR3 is CASSLKGADTQYF. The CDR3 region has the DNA TGTGCCAGCAGCTTAAAGGGAGCAGATACGCAGTATTTT.

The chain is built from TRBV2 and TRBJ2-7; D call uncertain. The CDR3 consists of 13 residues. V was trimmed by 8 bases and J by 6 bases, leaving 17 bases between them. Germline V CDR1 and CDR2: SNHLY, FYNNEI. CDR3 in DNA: TGTGCCAGCCAACTACAAACCCCGGGCGAGCAGTACGTC. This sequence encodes CASQLQTPGEQYV.

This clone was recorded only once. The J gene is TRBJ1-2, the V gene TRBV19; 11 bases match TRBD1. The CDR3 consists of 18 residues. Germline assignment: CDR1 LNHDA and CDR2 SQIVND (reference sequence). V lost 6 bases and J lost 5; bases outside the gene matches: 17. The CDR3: CASSTYMLGQGASYGYTF. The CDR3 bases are TGTGCCAGTAGCACCTACATGCTAGGACAGGGGGCGTCGTATGGCTACACCTTC.

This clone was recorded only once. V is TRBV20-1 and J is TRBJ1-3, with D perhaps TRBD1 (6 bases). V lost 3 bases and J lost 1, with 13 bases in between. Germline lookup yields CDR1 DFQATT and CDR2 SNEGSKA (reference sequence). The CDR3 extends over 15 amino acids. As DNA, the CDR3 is TGCAGTGCTAGTTTGCCAGGGACATCTGGAAACACCATATATTTT. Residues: CSASLPGTSGNTIYF.

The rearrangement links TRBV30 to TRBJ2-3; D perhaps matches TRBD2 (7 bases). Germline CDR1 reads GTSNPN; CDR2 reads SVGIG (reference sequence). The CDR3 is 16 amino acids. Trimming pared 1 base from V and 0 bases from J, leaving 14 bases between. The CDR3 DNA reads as TGTGCCTGGAGTGAGGGGGGGCGGACTAGCACAGATACGCAGTATTTT. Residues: CAWSEGGRTSTDTQYF.

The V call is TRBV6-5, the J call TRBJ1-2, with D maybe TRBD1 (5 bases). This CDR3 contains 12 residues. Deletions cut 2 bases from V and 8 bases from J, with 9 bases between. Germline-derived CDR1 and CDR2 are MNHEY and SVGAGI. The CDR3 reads CASSYGGRGYTF. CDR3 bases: TGTGCCAGCAGTTACGGGGGGAGGGGCTACACCTTC.

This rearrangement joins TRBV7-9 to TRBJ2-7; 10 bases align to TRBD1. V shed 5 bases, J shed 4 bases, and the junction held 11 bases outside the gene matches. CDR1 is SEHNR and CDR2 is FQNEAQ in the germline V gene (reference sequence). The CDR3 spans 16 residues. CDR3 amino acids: CASSGTGTGVDYEQYF. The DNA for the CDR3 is TGTGCCAGCAGCGGGACCGGGACAGGGGTAGATTACGAGCAGTACTTC.

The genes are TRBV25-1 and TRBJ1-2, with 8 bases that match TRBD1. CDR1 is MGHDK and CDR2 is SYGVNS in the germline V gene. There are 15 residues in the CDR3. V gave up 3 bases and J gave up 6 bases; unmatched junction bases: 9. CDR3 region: CASSDTTGAFHGYTF. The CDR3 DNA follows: TGTGCCAGCAGTGATACGACAGGGGCTTTCCATGGCTACACCTTC.

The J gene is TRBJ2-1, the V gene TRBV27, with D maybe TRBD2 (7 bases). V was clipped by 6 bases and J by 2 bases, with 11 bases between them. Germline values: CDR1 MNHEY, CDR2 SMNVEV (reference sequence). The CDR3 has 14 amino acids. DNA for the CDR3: TGTGCCAGCAGAACGGGGGGCCCCTACAATGAGCAGTTCTTC. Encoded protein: CASRTGGPYNEQFF.

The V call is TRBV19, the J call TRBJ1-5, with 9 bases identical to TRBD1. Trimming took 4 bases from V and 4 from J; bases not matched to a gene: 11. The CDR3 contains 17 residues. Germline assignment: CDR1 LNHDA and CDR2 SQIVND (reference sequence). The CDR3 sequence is CASSSGQGPRKNQPQHF. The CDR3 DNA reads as TGTGCCAGTAGTAGCGGACAGGGGCCCCGAAAAAATCAGCCCCAGCATTTT. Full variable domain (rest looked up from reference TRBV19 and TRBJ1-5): DGGITQSPKYLFRKEGQNVTLSCEQNLNHDAMYWYRQDPGQGLRLIYYSQIVNDFQKGDIAEGYSVSREKKESFPLTVTSAQKNPTAFYLCASSSGQGPRKNQPQHFGDGTRLSIL.

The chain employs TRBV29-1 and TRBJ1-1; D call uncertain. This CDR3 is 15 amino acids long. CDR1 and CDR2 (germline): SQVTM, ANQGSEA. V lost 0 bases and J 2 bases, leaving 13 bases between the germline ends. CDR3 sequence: CSVEEYAASNTEAFF. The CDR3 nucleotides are TGCAGCGTTGAAGAGTACGCAGCGTCTAACACTGAAGCTTTCTTT.

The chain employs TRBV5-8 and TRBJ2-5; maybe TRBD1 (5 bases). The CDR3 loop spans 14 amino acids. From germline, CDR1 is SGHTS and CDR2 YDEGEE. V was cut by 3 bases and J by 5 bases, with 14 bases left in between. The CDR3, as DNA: TGTGCCAGCAGCTCGGCAGGGCCCCGGGAGACCCAGTACTTC. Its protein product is CASSSAGPRETQYF.

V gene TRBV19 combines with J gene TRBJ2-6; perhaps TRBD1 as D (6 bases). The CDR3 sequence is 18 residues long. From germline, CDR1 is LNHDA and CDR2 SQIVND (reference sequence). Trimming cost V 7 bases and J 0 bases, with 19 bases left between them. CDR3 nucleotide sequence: TGTGCCAGTATCTCCCGAGTGGGACAAAGCTCTGGGGCCAACGTCCTGACTTTC. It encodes CASISRVGQSSGANVLTF.

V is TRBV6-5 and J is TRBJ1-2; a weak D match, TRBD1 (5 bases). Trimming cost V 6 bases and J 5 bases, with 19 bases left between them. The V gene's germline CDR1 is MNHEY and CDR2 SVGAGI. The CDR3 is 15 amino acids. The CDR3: CASSRTGGSEYGYTF. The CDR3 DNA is TGTGCCAGCAGCCGAACAGGAGGGAGTGAGTATGGCTACACCTTC.

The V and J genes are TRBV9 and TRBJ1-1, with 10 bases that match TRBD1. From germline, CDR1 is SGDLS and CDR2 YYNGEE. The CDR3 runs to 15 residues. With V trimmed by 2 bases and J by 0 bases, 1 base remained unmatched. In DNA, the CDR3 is TGTGCCAGCAGCGTCGGGACAGGGGTGAACACTGAAGCTTTCTTT. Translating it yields CASSVGTGVNTEAFF. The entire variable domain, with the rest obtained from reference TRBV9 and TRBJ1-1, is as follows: DSGVTQTPKHLITATGQRVTLRCSPRSGDLSVYWYQQSLDQGLQFLIQYYNGEERAKGNILERFSAQQFPDLHSELNLSSLELGDSALYFCASSVGTGVNTEAFFGQGTRLTVV.

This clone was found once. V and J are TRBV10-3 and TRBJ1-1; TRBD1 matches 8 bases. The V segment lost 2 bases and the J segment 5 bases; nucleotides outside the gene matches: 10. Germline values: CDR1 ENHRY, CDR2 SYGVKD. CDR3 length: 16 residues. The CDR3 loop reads CAISELRTGRKTEAFF. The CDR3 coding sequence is TGTGCCATCAGTGAGCTGAGGACAGGGAGAAAGACTGAAGCTTTCTTT.